The 10 T cell receptor beta chains listed next were all sequenced from one sample in a study of T-cell memory formation after mild COVID-19. TCRdb re-derived calls from the 5' RACE reads in MiXCR, one entry per CDR3 protein. The table lists some 120,000 distinct CDR3 sequences, over 15% of them singletons, with about 5.2% in the top ten. The sample consisted of PBMCs or a T cell subset sorted from them (not recorded which). All receptors derive from a man between 18 and 35 years old who had mild COVID-19 (a few samples of this study predate the infection). Cell type and time point are not known.

The V call is TRBV5-1, the J call TRBJ2-3, with TRBD2 as a possible D gene (6 bases). CDR3 length: 14 amino acids. Trimming removed 5 bases from V and 5 bases from J, with 15 bases in between. Germline lookup yields CDR1 SGHRS and CDR2 YFSETQ. In DNA, the CDR3 is TGCGCCAGCAGTCAGCCCGCCGGGGGAGATACGCAGTATTTT. Its translation is CASSQPAGGDTQYF.

This clonotype was observed a handful of times. J is TRBJ2-1 and V is TRBV12-3 or TRBV12-4; D is ambiguous. This CDR3 has 13 residues. V lost 6 bases and J 11 bases, leaving 17 bases between the germline ends. This chain's CDR3 is CASSPGQPAKQFF. The CDR3 DNA reads TGTGCCAGCAGCCCTGGGCAGCCCGCAAAGCAGTTCTTC.

The rearrangement joins TRBV9 to TRBJ2-7; D possibly corresponds to TRBD1 (6 bases). Germline V gene sequence: CDR1 SGDLS, CDR2 YYNGEE. The CDR3 loop spans 13 amino acids. Trimming left V 3 bases short and J 6 bases short, with 13 bases between. Written as DNA, the CDR3 is TGTGCCAGCAGCGGCGCCGCAGGGGTCGAGCAGTACTTC. It codes for CASSGAAGVEQYF. Filled out from reference TRBV9 and TRBJ2-7, the complete variable domain reads DSGVTQTPKHLITATGQRVTLRCSPRSGDLSVYWYQQSLDQGLQFLIQYYNGEERAKGNILERFSAQQFPDLHSELNLSSLELGDSALYFCASSGAAGVEQYFGPGTRLTVT.

The chain joins TRBV10-1 to TRBJ2-1, with 11 bases fitting TRBD2. Germline V gives CDR1 WNHNN, CDR2 SYGVQD (reference sequence). Trimming cost V 0 bases and J 7 bases; bases outside gene matches: 8. This CDR3 has 17 amino acids. CDR3 sequence (DNA): TGCGCCAGCAGTGAGTCGGTAGCGGGGGGGCCGAAGAATGAGCAGTTCTTC. As protein: CASSESVAGGPKNEQFF.

The genes are TRBV7-2 and TRBJ2-2, with 7 nucleotides matching TRBD2. Germline V CDR1 and CDR2: SGHTA, FQGNSA. Trimming took 3 bases from V and 4 from J; bases not matched to a gene: 5. This CDR3 is 15 amino acids long. The CDR3 DNA reads TGTGCCAGCAGCTTCTGGGCTAGCGGCACCGGGGAGCTGTTTTTT. Translated: CASSFWASGTGELFF.

J is TRBJ1-5 and V is TRBV12-3 or TRBV12-4; the D is unclear. V was trimmed by 3 bases and J by 0 bases, leaving 12 bases between them. CDR3 size: 16 residues. DNA for the CDR3: TGTGCCAGCAGTTTTGGACCGCTGTATAGCAATCAGCCCCAGCATTTT. It translates to CASSFGPLYSNQPQHF.

The V and J genes are TRBV20-1 and TRBJ2-3, with D unresolved. CDR3 length: 12 amino acids. V lost 3 bases and J 4 bases, leaving 8 bases between the germline ends. CDR1 is DFQATT, CDR2 SNEGSKA, per germline (reference sequence). Written as DNA, the CDR3 is TGCAGTGCTAGTGGGTCAGCAGATACGCAGTATTTT. Its protein product is CSASGSADTQYF.

In its sample, this clonotype was seen a few times. V and J are TRBV10-3 and TRBJ2-3; 8 bases agree with TRBD2. J was trimmed by 2 bases and V by 7 bases; bases with no gene match: 5. Germline assignment: CDR1 ENHRY and CDR2 SYGVKD. This CDR3 has 14 amino acids. CDR3 bases: TGTGCCATCAATAGCGGGGAATACACAGATACGCAGTATTTT. It specifies CAINSGEYTDTQYF.

This clonotype was seen a handful of times. The rearrangement uses TRBV29-1 and TRBJ1-2; tentatively, D is TRBD1 (5 bases). Germline CDR1 is SQVTM and CDR2 is ANQGSEA. CDR3 length: 11 amino acids. Trimming cost V 7 bases and J 8 bases, with 14 bases left between them. CDR3: CSALQVRGYTF. The CDR3 nucleotides are TGCAGCGCTCTACAGGTTCGAGGCTACACCTTC. Full variable domain (rest looked up from reference TRBV29-1 and TRBJ1-2): SAVISQKPSRDICQRGTSLTIQCQVDSQVTMMFWYRQQPGQSLTLIATANQGSEATYESGFVIDKFPISRPNLTFSTLTVSNMSPEDSSIYLCSALQVRGYTFGSGTRLTVV.

This clonotype was seen more than once but under ten times. This chain links TRBV7-9 with TRBJ1-2, with D possibly TRBD1 on 6 matching bases. The V end was cut by 5 bases, the J end by 7 bases, with 8 bases between. The germline gives CDR1 SEHNR, CDR2 FQNEAQ (reference sequence). The CDR3 covers 11 residues. The CDR3 reads CASSRDIGYTF. Here the CDR3 DNA reads TGTGCCAGCAGCAGGGACATTGGCTACACCTTC.